The 24 T cell receptor beta chains presented below share a single source sample, sequenced in a study of T-cell reconstitution after alpha-beta-depleted transplantation in children. Unique molecular identifiers were incorporated into the prepared TCRbeta library. Each CDR3 protein is one row after TCRdb ran MiXCR on the PCR reads. Of hundreds of thousands of distinct CDR3 sequences detected, 12% appear once; the ten largest clones hold 4.5% to 6%. The source was PBMCs from the stem cell graft donor, collected from the stem cell graft. These receptors were obtained from a human donor who donated a stem cell graft to a child with combined immunodeficiency.

A few counts support this clonotype. The chain combines TRBV20-1 with TRBJ1-6, with D possibly matching TRBD1 (5 bases). Trimming left V 5 bases short and J 7 bases short, with 15 bases between. Per germline, CDR1 DFQATT and CDR2 SNEGSKA (reference sequence). The CDR3 loop spans 14 amino acids. CDR3 in amino acids: CSADLGGMNSPLHF. DNA for the CDR3: TGCAGTGCTGACCTGGGGGGGATGAATTCACCCCTCCACTTT.

This clonotype was seen a handful of times. The gene calls are TRBV2 and TRBJ2-1; the D gene could be TRBD1 or TRBD2 (5 bases each). V lost 1 base and J 8 bases, leaving 21 bases between the germline ends. CDR1 SNHLY and CDR2 FYNNEI come from the germline V gene. This CDR3 is built from 17 residues. For the CDR3, the DNA is TGTGCCAGCAGTGAAGAGGGGCAGGGAGTGGGTTTTCATGAGCAGTTCTTC. Translating gives CASSEEGQGVGFHEQFF.

Note on this clonotype: This could be a read error, since a much larger clone is one nucleotide away. V and J are TRBV6-1 and TRBJ2-1, with 10 bases lining up with TRBD2. The CDR3 runs to 13 residues. Per germline, CDR1 MNHNS and CDR2 SASEGT. CDR3 in amino acids: CAVSGRVYYEQFF. The CDR3, as DNA: TGTGCAGTAAGCGGGAGGGTTTACTATGAGCAGTTCTTC.

This clonotype was counted a few times. The chain is built from TRBV6-1 and TRBJ2-1, with a weak D call TRBD2 (6 bases). This CDR3 has 15 amino acids. V was pared by 6 bases and J by 5 bases, with 17 bases between. The germline V gene encodes CDR1 MNHNS and CDR2 SASEGT. The CDR3 here is CASSPPGLHHNEQFF. For the CDR3, the DNA is TGTGCCAGCAGCCCTCCGGGACTCCACCACAATGAGCAGTTCTTC.

The rearrangement uses TRBV4-3 and TRBJ2-1, with TRBD2 identical over 10 bases. After removal of 1 base from V and 5 bases from J, the junction contained 5 bases not matched to a gene. The germline gives CDR1 LGHNA, CDR2 YSLEER. This CDR3 contains 16 residues. The CDR3, as DNA: TGCGCCAGCAGCCAAGGAAGCGGGGGGGAACACAATGAGCAGTTCTTC. It yields the protein CASSQGSGGEHNEQFF.

About this clonotype: One base away lies a much larger clone, so this may be a sequencing read error. The CDR3 DNA reads as TGTGCCAGCAGTGGGGGGACTAGCGGACTCGGGGAGCTGTACTTC. Its protein product is CASSGGTSGLGELYF. The J gene is TRBJ2-7, the V gene TRBV6-1; 11 bases line up with TRBD2. This CDR3 has 15 residues. Germline V gives CDR1 MNHNS, CDR2 SASEGT.

This clonotype was detected only a few times. V and J are TRBV5-6 and TRBJ2-5; 7 bases fit TRBD1. V was clipped by 0 bases and J by 3 bases; unmatched bases: 2. The CDR3 runs 14 residues. Germline values: CDR1 SGHDT, CDR2 YYEEEE. The CDR3 DNA sequence: TGTGCCAGCAGCTTGGGACAGGGCAAAGAGACCCAGTACTTC. It is translated as CASSLGQGKETQYF.

With respect to this clonotype: A read error is possible here, since a much larger clone lies one base away. The CDR3 loop reads CASRRDTEAFF. CDR3 sequence (DNA): TGTGCCAGCAGACGGGACACTGAAGCTTTCTTT. The J gene is TRBJ1-1, the V gene TRBV3-1; D unresolved. The V and J ends lost 6 bases and 3 bases respectively, with 5 bases between them. CDR1 and CDR2 (germline): LGHDT, YNNKEL (reference sequence). The CDR3 runs to 11 residues.

This clonotype came up many times. This chain joins TRBV28 and TRBJ2-3; a weak D match, TRBD1 (7 bases). The CDR3 spans 15 residues. From germline, CDR1 is MDHEN and CDR2 SYDVKM. Trimming pared 5 bases from V and 2 bases from J, leaving 14 bases between. The CDR3 spells CASSPGGQNTDTQYF. The CDR3 DNA follows: TGTGCCAGCAGTCCAGGGGGGCAGAACACAGATACGCAGTATTTT.

CDR3 in DNA: TGCAGTGCTAGTTTAGGGTTTGACCAAGAGACCCAGTACTTC. Amino acids: CSASLGFDQETQYF. This sequence joins TRBV20-1 and TRBJ2-5; D remains unclear. Germline CDR1 DFQATT, CDR2 SNEGSKA (reference sequence). This CDR3 comprises 14 residues. V lost 3 bases and J 0 bases, leaving 11 bases between the germline ends.

This clonotype turned up a few times. This chain connects TRBV6-1 to TRBJ2-5; a weak D match, TRBD1 (6 bases). This CDR3 has 14 amino acids. V dropped 5 bases and J dropped 1 base, with 11 bases sitting between them. Germline V gene lookup returns CDR1 MNHNS and CDR2 SASEGT. CDR3 sequence: CASSRTDSQETQYF. CDR3 DNA: TGTGCCAGCAGTAGAACGGACAGCCAAGAGACCCAGTACTTC.

The chain is built from TRBV12-3 or TRBV12-4 and TRBJ2-7; no clear D. The CDR3 is 15 amino acids. V lost 3 bases to trimming and J lost 0 bases, with 12 bases between them. CDR3 residues: CASSFVASSSYEQYF. The CDR3 nucleotides read TGTGCCAGCAGTTTCGTTGCAAGTTCCTCCTACGAGCAGTACTTC.

The sample holds a few counts of this clonotype. The CDR3 region has the DNA TGCAGTGCTAGAGTCAGAAACACCGGGGAGCTGTTTTTT. This codes for CSARVRNTGELFF. V gene TRBV20-1 combines with J gene TRBJ2-2; D unclear. V was cut by 1 base and J by 2 bases, with 5 bases left in between. CDR3 length equals 13 residues. Germline V CDR1 and CDR2: DFQATT, SNEGSKA (reference sequence).

This clonotype was seen ten or more times. The chain combines TRBV12-3 or TRBV12-4 with TRBJ2-3; D is undetermined. This CDR3 is built from 14 residues. V was shortened by 3 bases and J by 1 base, with 8 bases between the two germline ends. The CDR3 protein is CASSFTGGTDTQYF. In nucleotides, the CDR3 is TGTGCCAGCAGTTTCACGGGCGGCACAGATACGCAGTATTTT.

This clonotype was counted only a few times. This chain joins TRBV20-1 and TRBJ2-3; D gene unclear. The CDR3 spans 13 residues. Trimming removed 6 bases from V and 1 base from J, with 11 bases in between. CDR1 and CDR2 (germline): DFQATT, SNEGSKA (reference sequence). The CDR3 sequence: CSASDKGTDTQYF. Here the CDR3 DNA reads TGCAGTGCCTCAGATAAGGGCACAGATACGCAGTATTTT.

The chain is built from TRBV5-1 and TRBJ2-1; 11 positions agree with TRBD2. Trimming took 8 bases from V and 8 from J; bases not matched to a gene: 6. Germline loops: CDR1 SGHRS, CDR2 YFSETQ. This CDR3 has 13 amino acids. The CDR3 protein is CASELAGDDEQFF. CDR3 sequence (DNA): TGCGCCAGTGAACTAGCGGGAGATGATGAGCAGTTCTTC.

V gene TRBV6-1 combines with J gene TRBJ2-3, with unresolved D. CDR1 and CDR2 from the germline V gene are MNHNS and SASEGT. The V and J ends lost 1 base and 6 bases respectively, with 23 bases between them. CDR3 length equals 18 residues. DNA of the CDR3: TGTGCCAGCAGTGAAGAGGGTGCGGAACTAATAGCAGCGGATACGCAGTATTTT. Amino acids: CASSEEGAELIAADTQYF.

The genes are TRBV5-4 and TRBJ1-1, with D perhaps TRBD1 (6 bases). The CDR3 extends over 13 amino acids. Trimming removed 1 base from V and 4 bases from J, with 8 bases in between. Germline-derived CDR1 and CDR2 are SGHNT and YYREEE (reference sequence). DNA of the CDR3: TGTGCCAGCAGCTTGTGGGGGCCCACTGAAGCTTTCTTT. Its translation: CASSLWGPTEAFF.

This clonotype was detected ten times or more. The chain combines TRBV5-1 with TRBJ2-1, with D maybe TRBD1 (7 bases). V gave up 2 bases and J gave up 8 bases, with 14 bases separating them. Per the germline V gene, CDR1 is SGHRS and CDR2 is YFSETQ. CDR3 length: 14 residues. The CDR3 bases are TGCGCCAGCAGCTTTACAGGGGACTCCGATGAGCAGTTCTTC. This gives the protein CASSFTGDSDEQFF.

To note about this clonotype: Since no conserved phenylalanine or tryptophan closes the CDR3, a read error is the likely cause. The rearrangement links TRBV5-1 to TRBJ1-6; possibly TRBD1 for D (5 bases). The CDR3 is 18 residues long. Germline V CDR1 and CDR2: SGHRS, YFSETQ. The V gene lost 4 bases and the J gene lost 7 bases, with 24 bases spanning the gap. The CDR3 sequence: CASSTYGVRVSSNSPLHY. CDR3 DNA sequence: TGCGCCAGCAGCACATATGGGGTCAGGGTGAGCTCCAATTCACCCCTCCACTAT.

This clonotype was detected only a few times. This chain connects TRBV5-1 to TRBJ2-7; a weak D match, TRBD1 (6 bases). The V gene lost 2 bases and the J gene lost 4 bases, with 13 bases spanning the gap. The CDR3 is 14 amino acids. CDR1 and CDR2 from the germline V gene are SGHRS and YFSETQ. For the CDR3, the DNA is TGCGCCAGCAGCTTAAGGACAGCCGTGTACGAGCAGTACTTC. Translated, it gives CASSLRTAVYEQYF.

This chain links TRBV12-3 or TRBV12-4 with TRBJ1-2; tentatively, D is TRBD1 (5 bases). CDR3 length: 15 residues. The V and J ends lost 5 bases and 4 bases respectively, with 17 bases between them. CDR3 sequence (DNA): TGTGCCAGCAGTCCTCATGGGGGATTTGGCTATGGCTACACCTTC. Encoded protein: CASSPHGGFGYGYTF.

V is TRBV25-1 and J is TRBJ2-2; 7 bases match TRBD1. After removal of 0 bases from V and 5 bases from J, the junction contained 3 bases not matched to a gene. The V gene's germline CDR1 is MGHDK and CDR2 SYGVNS. CDR3 length: 15 residues. Here the CDR3 DNA reads TGTGCCAGCAGTGAATATGGGACAGAGACCGGGGAGCTGTTTTTT. It is translated as CASSEYGTETGELFF.

This clonotype was seen repeatedly, ten times or more. J is TRBJ2-7 and V is TRBV29-1, with TRBD1 matching 8 bases. The CDR3 has 12 residues. The germline CDR1 and CDR2 sequences are SQVTM and ANQGSEA. The V segment lost 4 bases and the J segment 5 bases; nucleotides outside the gene matches: 4. CDR3 in amino acids: CSVGRGQNEQYF. Written as DNA, the CDR3 is TGCAGCGTTGGCAGGGGGCAAAACGAGCAGTACTTC.